This T cell receptor beta chain was captured by sequencing in a study of blood T cell repertoires in COVID-19. Many counts were recorded for this clone. TCRdb's table, derived via immunoSEQ multiplex PCR, lists solely in-frame clones and lacks some. The sample holds some 230,000 clones; 86% are singletons and the top ten take approximately 10%. The sample comprised peripheral blood. The sequence came from a woman between 45 and 65 years old with COVID-19, enrolled during active disease.

The CDR3 nucleotides read TGTGCCAGCAGCTCTTTGTTTACTAGCACAGATACGCAGTATTTT. Translated: CASSSLFTSTDTQYF. V usage is TRBV5-4 and J usage is TRBJ2-3; D uncertain. The CDR3 has 15 residues. Trimming left V 3 bases short and J 0 bases short, with 11 bases between. Germline V gene data show CDR1 as SGHNT and CDR2 as YYREEE (reference sequence).